This T cell receptor (beta chain) was found in a study of regulatory T cells in long-lasting Graves disease. Whole-study context: Persistent Graves' disease denoted over 5 years of antithyroid drugs plus positive TSH receptor antibodies. Study-level findings and limits: It was in persistent disease that TRBV28, TRBJ1-2 and TRBJ2-5 were favored.

TCR beta libraries were built with iRepertoire HTBI primers and Arm-PCR of CDR3 regions. TCRdb independently ran MiXCR on the multiplex PCR reads; one entry per CDR3 protein. The sample shows 400,000 to 500,000 distinct CDR3 sequences, roughly 23% of them seen only once. The CDR3 contains 16 residues. Looked up from germline, CDR1 is MNHEY and CDR2 is SVGEGT. Trimming took 5 bases from V and 6 from J, leaving 20 bases between them. Remarks on this clonotype: What it binds is not known.

Time point here: persistent/refractory GD, antithyroid drugs over 5 years with positive TRAb. PBMCs provided the RNA from which the TCR library was made. Patients were enrolled at an endocrinology department in Xi'an, China. This sequence joins TRBV6-2 or TRBV6-3 and TRBJ1-5; weak D call: TRBD1 (6 bases). Sequenced here: peripheral blood mononuclear cells (PBMCs), sampled when the disease was refractory, from a patient treated with antithyroid drugs. The receptor was derived from a female donor with Graves disease. The CDR3 DNA reads TGTGCCAGCAGTCACCCGACAGGTGATTGGGTTCAGCCCCAGCATTTT. As protein: CASSHPTGDWVQPQHF.